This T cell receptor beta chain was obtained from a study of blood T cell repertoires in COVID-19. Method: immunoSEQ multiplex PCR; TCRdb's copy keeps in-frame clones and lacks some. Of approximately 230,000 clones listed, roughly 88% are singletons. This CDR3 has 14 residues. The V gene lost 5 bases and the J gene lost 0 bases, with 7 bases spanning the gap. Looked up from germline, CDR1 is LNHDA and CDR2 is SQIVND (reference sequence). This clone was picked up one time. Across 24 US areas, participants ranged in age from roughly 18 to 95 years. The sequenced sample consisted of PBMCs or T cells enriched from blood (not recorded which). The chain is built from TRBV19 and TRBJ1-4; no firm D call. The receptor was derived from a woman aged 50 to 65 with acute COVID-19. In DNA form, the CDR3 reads TGTGCCAGTAGTTTCCGAGCAACTAATGAAAAACTGTTTTTT. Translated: CASSFRATNEKLFF.